Each of the 18 T cell receptor beta chains below was sequenced from the same sample in a study of T cells in Graves' hyperthyroidism and ophthalmopathy. The CDR3 regions of TCR beta were amplified from RNA transcripts. The HTBI primer set drove a first-round RT-PCR of the TCR CDR3. TCRdb analysed the multiplex PCR reads with MiXCR anew, one entry per CDR3 protein. This sample carries 800,000 or so distinct CDR3 sequences, about 38% of them seen once, and the ten largest clones take about 8.9%. Sequencing used blood. These receptors were obtained from a man aged 18 to 29 with Graves' hyperthyroidism.

This chain's CDR3 is CASSFVPRGQPQHF. As DNA, the CDR3 is TGTGCCAGCAGTTTTGTGCCGAGGGGTCAGCCCCAGCATTTT. This chain links TRBV12-3 or TRBV12-4 with TRBJ1-5; tentative D call: TRBD1 (5 bases). V lost 3 bases, J lost 6 bases, and 12 bases lay in between. The CDR3 is 14 residues long.

The chain employs TRBV9 and TRBJ1-2; TRBD1 is a possible D gene (5 bases). The germline CDR1 and CDR2 sequences are SGDLS and YYNGEE. V dropped 3 bases and J dropped 1 base, with 16 bases sitting between them. The CDR3 is made up of 16 amino acids. The CDR3 bases are TGTGCCAGCAGCGGGTCCGGGACCTTTTTTAACTATGGCTACACCTTC. Its translation: CASSGSGTFFNYGYTF.

The chain uses TRBV11-2 and TRBJ1-3; D may be TRBD1 (5 bases). The CDR3 covers 14 residues. Germline V CDR1 and CDR2: SGHAT, FQNNGV. Trimming pared 4 bases from V and 7 bases from J, leaving 14 bases between. The CDR3 region is CASSSKGLLNTIYF. The CDR3 DNA is TGTGCCAGCAGCTCGAAGGGACTTTTGAACACCATATATTTT. Full variable domain (rest looked up from reference TRBV11-2 and TRBJ1-3): EAGVAQSPRYKIIEKRQSVAFWCNPISGHATLYWYQQILGQGPKLLIQFQNNGVVDDSQLPKDRFSAERLKGVDSTLKIQPAKLEDSAVYLCASSSKGLLNTIYFGEGSWLTVV.

This clonotype was observed a handful of times. The chain recombines TRBV12-3 or TRBV12-4 with TRBJ2-7, with D perhaps TRBD2 (6 bases). V shed 1 base and J shed 2 bases, with 12 bases lying between them. The CDR3 has 15 amino acids. The CDR3 DNA follows: TGTGCCAGCAGTTTAGAGGAGGGAATTGCCTACGAGCAGTACTTC. This gives the protein CASSLEEGIAYEQYF.

The table lists this clonotype with many counts. The chain employs TRBV25-1 and TRBJ2-6, with D hard to call. The V gene lost 1 base and the J gene lost 1 base, with 8 bases spanning the gap. CDR3 length: 16 amino acids. CDR1 MGHDK and CDR2 SYGVNS come from the germline V gene. The DNA for the CDR3 is TGTGCCAGCAGTGAATTTGAAGGTTCTGGGGCCAACGTCCTGACTTTC. Translation: CASSEFEGSGANVLTF.

This clonotype has more than one count but fewer than ten. Relative to the germline gene, one junction end is altered; a read error may explain this. The rearrangement links TRBV7-6 to TRBJ1-4; D ambiguous. Germline CDR1 is SGHVS and CDR2 is FNYEAQ. The CDR3 extends over 12 amino acids. CDR3 sequence (DNA): TGTGCCCGCAGCTCTACCGGTGAAAAACTGTTTTTT. Residues: CARSSTGEKLFF.

This rearrangement joins TRBV2 to TRBJ2-5; the match to TRBD2 covers 9 bases. In germline, CDR1 is SNHLY, CDR2 FYNNEI. This CDR3 region has 17 residues. The junction had 15 bases not matched to a gene; V was cut back by 6 bases and J by 4 bases. CDR3 bases: TGTGCCAGCAGCCAAGATTCTCCTAGCGGGGTAATAGAGACCCAGTACTTC. It specifies CASSQDSPSGVIETQYF.

The V and J genes are TRBV20-1 and TRBJ2-7; 9 bases agree with TRBD2. CDR1 is DFQATT, CDR2 SNEGSKA, per germline (reference sequence). After removal of 6 bases from V and 3 bases from J, the junction contained 9 bases not matched to a gene. This CDR3 spans 14 amino acids. The chain's CDR3 is CSAPGLAGNYEQYF. In DNA form, the CDR3 reads TGCAGTGCGCCTGGGCTAGCGGGAAACTACGAGCAGTACTTC.

The chain carries TRBV4-1 and TRBJ2-2; 10 bases fit TRBD2. CDR3 length: 18 amino acids. The V gene end was trimmed by 1 base and the J gene end by 0 bases; junction bases not matched to a gene: 5. Germline V gene lookup returns CDR1 MGHRA and CDR2 YSYEKL. The CDR3 spells CASSQVLAGVANTGELFF. The CDR3 nucleotides read TGCGCCAGCAGCCAAGTTCTAGCGGGAGTCGCGAACACCGGGGAGCTGTTTTTT.

The rearrangement links TRBV30 to TRBJ1-3, with D possibly TRBD1 on 5 matching bases. Germline CDR1 and CDR2: GTSNPN and SVGIG (reference sequence). CDR3 length: 13 residues. Trimming removed 4 bases from V and 0 bases from J, with 7 bases in between. CDR3 nucleotide sequence: TGTGCCTGGACGGGGCTCTCTGGAAACACCATATATTTT. Protein product: CAWTGLSGNTIYF.

Details on this clonotype: A read error may produce the germline difference seen at one junction end. The chain combines TRBV7-9 with TRBJ2-7; D uncertain. Germline loops: CDR1 SEHNR, CDR2 FQNEAQ (reference sequence). This CDR3 spans 15 amino acids. The CDR3 coding sequence is TGTGCCAGCAGCCACTCCAGACTTCATCCCTACAAGCAGTACTTC. It codes for CASSHSRLHPYKQYF.

This clonotype was seen many times. V is TRBV10-3 and J is TRBJ2-7; possibly TRBD1 for D (5 bases). The CDR3 contains 14 residues. The V end was cut by 0 bases, the J end by 2 bases, with 8 bases between. Germline V CDR1 and CDR2: ENHRY, SYGVKD. CDR3 sequence: CAISESAGTYEQYF. CDR3 DNA: TGTGCCATCAGTGAGTCAGCAGGGACCTACGAGCAGTACTTC.

This clonotype was observed a few times. This chain uses TRBV5-8 with TRBJ1-2, with D unclear. This CDR3 has 14 amino acids. Germline values: CDR1 SGHTS, CDR2 YDEGEE. V lost 1 base to trimming and J lost 4 bases, with 11 bases between them. CDR3 protein: CASSLPSSPYGYTF. The CDR3 nucleotides read TGTGCCAGCAGCTTGCCCAGCTCCCCCTATGGCTACACCTTC.

This clonotype was detected ten times or more. This sequence joins TRBV19 and TRBJ2-7; D gene ambiguous. The V and J ends lost 1 base and 3 bases respectively, with 10 bases between them. The CDR3 runs to 14 residues. CDR1 and CDR2 from the germline V gene are LNHDA and SQIVND (reference sequence). CDR3 amino acids: CASSIGEGYYEQYF. In DNA, the CDR3 is TGTGCCAGTAGTATAGGGGAAGGATACTACGAGCAGTACTTC.

This clonotype was picked up a small number of times. The V call is TRBV6-6, the J call TRBJ1-6; D unclear. The CDR3 is 14 amino acids. The V gene lost 2 bases and the J gene lost 5 bases, with 7 bases spanning the gap. Germline CDR1 reads MNHNY; CDR2 reads SVGAGI (reference sequence). The CDR3 spells CASSYMWDNSPLHF. The CDR3 DNA reads TGTGCCAGCAGTTACATGTGGGATAATTCACCCCTCCACTTT.

Comment on this clonotype: The junction departs from germline at one end; a sequencing error may be responsible. This chain connects TRBV7-2 to TRBJ1-4; D is undetermined. Per the germline V gene, CDR1 is SGHTA and CDR2 is FQGNSA. This CDR3 has 14 amino acids. The CDR3 nucleotides are TGTGCCAGCAGCTTATGGGTCACTAATGAAAAACTGGTTTTT. Protein product: CASSLWVTNEKLVF.

Notes on this clonotype: A junction end diverges from the germline sequence, so it may reflect a read error. This chain links TRBV10-2 with TRBJ1-4; no firm D call. This CDR3 comprises 11 residues. The germline V gene has CDR1 WSHSY and CDR2 SAAADI. DNA for the CDR3: TGCGTCAGCCGTCCGGGAGAAAAACTGTTTTTT. Translating gives CVSRPGEKLFF.

This clonotype was found many times. V is TRBV7-2 and J is TRBJ2-7; a possible D gene is TRBD2 (5 bases). Trimming left V 5 bases short and J 1 base short, with 18 bases between. From germline, CDR1 is SGHTA and CDR2 FQGNSA. The CDR3 spans 16 residues. The CDR3 nucleotides are TGTGCCAGCAGCCCCTGGGCGGAGGAAGGGTCCTACGAGCAGTACTTC. Protein: CASSPWAEEGSYEQYF. The complete variable domain, with remaining parts taken from reference TRBV7-2 and TRBJ2-7, reads GAGVSQSPSNKVTEKGKDVELRCDPISGHTALYWYRQSLGQGLEFLIYFQGNSAPDKSGLPSDRFSAERTGGSVSTLTIQRTQQEDSAVYLCASSPWAEEGSYEQYFGPGTRLTVT.